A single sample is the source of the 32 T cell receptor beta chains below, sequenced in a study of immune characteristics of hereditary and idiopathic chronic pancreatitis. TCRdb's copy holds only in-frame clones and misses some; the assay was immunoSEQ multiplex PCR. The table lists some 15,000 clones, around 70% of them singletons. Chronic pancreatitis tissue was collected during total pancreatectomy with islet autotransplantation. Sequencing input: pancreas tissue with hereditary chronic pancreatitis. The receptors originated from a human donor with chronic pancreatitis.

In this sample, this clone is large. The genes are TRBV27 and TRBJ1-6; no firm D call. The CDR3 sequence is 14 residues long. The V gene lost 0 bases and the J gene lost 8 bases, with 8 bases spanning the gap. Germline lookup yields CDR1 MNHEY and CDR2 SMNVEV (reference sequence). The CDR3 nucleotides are TGTGCCAGCAGTTTATCAGGGAATCATTCACCCCTCCACTTT. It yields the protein CASSLSGNHSPLHF.

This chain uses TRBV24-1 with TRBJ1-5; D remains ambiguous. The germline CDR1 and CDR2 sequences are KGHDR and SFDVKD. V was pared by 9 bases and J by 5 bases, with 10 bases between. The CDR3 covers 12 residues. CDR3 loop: CATADVDQPQHF. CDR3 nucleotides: TGTGCCACCGCGGATGTTGATCAGCCCCAGCATTTT.

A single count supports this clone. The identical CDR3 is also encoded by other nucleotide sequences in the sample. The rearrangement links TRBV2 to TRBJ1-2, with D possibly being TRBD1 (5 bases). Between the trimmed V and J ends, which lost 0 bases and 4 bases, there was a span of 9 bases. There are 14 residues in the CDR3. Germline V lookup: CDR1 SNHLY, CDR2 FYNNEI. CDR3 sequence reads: CASSEALGGYGYTF. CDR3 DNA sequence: TGTGCCAGCAGTGAAGCGCTGGGGGGCTATGGCTACACCTTC.

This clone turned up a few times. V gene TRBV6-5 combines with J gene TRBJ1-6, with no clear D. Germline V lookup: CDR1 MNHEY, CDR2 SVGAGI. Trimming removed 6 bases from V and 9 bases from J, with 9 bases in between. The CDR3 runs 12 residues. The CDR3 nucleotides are TGTGCCAGCAGCCGTAGGGCTTCACCCCTCCACTTT. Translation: CASSRRASPLHF.

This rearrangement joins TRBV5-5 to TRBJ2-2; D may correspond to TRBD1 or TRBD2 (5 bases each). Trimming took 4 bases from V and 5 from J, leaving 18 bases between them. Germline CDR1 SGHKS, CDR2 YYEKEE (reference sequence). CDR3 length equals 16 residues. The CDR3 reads CASSQGTGRLTGELFF. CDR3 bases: TGTGCCAGCAGCCAAGGGACGGGGAGACTTACCGGGGAGCTGTTTTTT.

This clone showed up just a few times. CDR3 in amino acids: CASKRTDQETGELFF. The CDR3 DNA reads TGTGCCAGCAAAAGGACCGATCAGGAGACCGGGGAGCTGTTTTTT. This chain joins TRBV6-4 and TRBJ2-2; no firm D call. The V end lost 7 bases, the J end lost 5 bases, and 17 bases lay between the germline ends. CDR1 is MRHNA and CDR2 is SNTAGT in the germline V gene. CDR3 length equals 15 residues.

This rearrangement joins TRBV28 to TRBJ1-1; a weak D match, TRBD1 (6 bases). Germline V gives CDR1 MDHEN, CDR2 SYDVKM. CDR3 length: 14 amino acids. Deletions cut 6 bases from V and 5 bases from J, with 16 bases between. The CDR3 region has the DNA TGTGCCAGCAGCCCCGCGGGGGCTACTACTGAAGCTTTCTTT. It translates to CASSPAGATTEAFF.

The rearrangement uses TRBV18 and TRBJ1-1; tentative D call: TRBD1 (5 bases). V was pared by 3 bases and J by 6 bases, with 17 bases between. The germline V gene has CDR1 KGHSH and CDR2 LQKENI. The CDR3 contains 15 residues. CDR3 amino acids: CASSPQHGGDAEAFF. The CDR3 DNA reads TGTGCCAGCTCACCCCAGCATGGTGGGGACGCTGAAGCTTTCTTT.

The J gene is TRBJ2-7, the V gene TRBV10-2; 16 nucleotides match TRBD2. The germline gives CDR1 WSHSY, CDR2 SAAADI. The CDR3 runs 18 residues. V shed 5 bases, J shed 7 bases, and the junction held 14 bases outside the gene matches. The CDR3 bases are TGCGCCAGCAGTCGGGGGACTAGCGGGAGGGCCGCGAGGTGGGAGCAGTACTTC. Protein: CASSRGTSGRAARWEQYF.

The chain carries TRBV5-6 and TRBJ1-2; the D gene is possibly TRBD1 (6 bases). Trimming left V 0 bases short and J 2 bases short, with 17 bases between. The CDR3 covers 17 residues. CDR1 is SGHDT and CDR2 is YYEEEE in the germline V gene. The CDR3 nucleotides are TGTGCCAGCAGCTTGGGGTCGGTAGGGAGGGGGAACTATGGCTACACCTTC. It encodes CASSLGSVGRGNYGYTF.

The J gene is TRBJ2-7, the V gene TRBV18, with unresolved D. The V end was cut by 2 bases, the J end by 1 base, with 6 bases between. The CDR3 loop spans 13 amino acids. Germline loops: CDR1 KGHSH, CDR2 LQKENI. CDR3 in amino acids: CASSPYTSYEQYF. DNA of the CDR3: TGTGCCAGCTCACCATACACTTCCTACGAGCAGTACTTC.

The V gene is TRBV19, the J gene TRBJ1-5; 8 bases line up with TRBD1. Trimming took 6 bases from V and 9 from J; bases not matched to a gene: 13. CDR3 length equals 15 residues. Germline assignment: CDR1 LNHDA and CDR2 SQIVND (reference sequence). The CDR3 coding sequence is TGTGCCAGTAGCCCCAGGGGGCTTAATCTCCCGCCCCAGCATTTT. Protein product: CASSPRGLNLPPQHF.

Written as DNA, the CDR3 is TGTGCCAGCAGCGTAGCACCTGCTATGCAAACCGGGGAGCTGTTTTTT. It specifies CASSVAPAMQTGELFF. This sequence joins TRBV9 and TRBJ2-2; no clear D gene. Germline values: CDR1 SGDLS, CDR2 YYNGEE. Trimming pared 0 bases from V and 5 bases from J, leaving 14 bases between. The CDR3 runs 16 residues. The full variable domain, completed using reference TRBV9 and TRBJ2-2, is DSGVTQTPKHLITATGQRVTLRCSPRSGDLSVYWYQQSLDQGLQFLIQYYNGEERAKGNILERFSAQQFPDLHSELNLSSLELGDSALYFCASSVAPAMQTGELFFGEGSRLTVL.

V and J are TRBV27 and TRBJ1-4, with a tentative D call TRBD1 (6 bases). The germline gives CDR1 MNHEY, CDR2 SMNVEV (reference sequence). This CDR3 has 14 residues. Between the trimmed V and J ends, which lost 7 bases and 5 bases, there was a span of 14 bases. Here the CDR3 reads CASTATGLNEKLFF. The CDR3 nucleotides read TGTGCCAGCACCGCTACAGGGTTAAATGAAAAACTGTTTTTT.

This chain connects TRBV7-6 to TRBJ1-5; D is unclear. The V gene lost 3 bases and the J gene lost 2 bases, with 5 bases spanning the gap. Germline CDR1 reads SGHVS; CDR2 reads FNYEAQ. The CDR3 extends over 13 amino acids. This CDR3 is CASSFLGNQPQHF. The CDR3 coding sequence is TGTGCCAGCAGCTTCCTAGGCAATCAGCCCCAGCATTTT.

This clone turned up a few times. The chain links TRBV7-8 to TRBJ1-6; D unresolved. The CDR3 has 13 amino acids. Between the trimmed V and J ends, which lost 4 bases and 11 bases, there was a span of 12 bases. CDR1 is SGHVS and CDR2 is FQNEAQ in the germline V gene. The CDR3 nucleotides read TGTGCCAGCAGCTATTCCACGAGGGCACCCCTCCACTTT. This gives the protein CASSYSTRAPLHF.

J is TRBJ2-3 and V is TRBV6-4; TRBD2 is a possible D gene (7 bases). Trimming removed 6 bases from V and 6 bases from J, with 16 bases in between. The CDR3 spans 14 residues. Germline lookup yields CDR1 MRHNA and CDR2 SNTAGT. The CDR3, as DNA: TGTGCCAGCAGCGATGGGGGGGCCAGCGATACGCAGTATTTT. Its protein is CASSDGGASDTQYF.

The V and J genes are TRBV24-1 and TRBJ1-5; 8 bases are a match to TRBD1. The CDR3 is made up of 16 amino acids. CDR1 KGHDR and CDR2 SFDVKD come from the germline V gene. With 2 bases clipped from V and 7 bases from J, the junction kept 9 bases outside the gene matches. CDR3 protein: CATSDSGQGSFQPQHF. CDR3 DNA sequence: TGTGCCACCAGTGATTCCGGACAGGGTTCTTTCCAGCCCCAGCATTTT.

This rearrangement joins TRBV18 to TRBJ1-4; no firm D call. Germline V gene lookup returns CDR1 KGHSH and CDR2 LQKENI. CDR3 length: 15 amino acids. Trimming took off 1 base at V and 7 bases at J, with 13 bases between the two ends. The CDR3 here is CASSPRRAEGEKLFF. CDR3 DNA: TGTGCCAGCTCACCACGGAGGGCCGAGGGTGAAAAACTGTTTTTT.

The CDR3 reads CASSFGGNGNTGELFF. CDR3 DNA: TGTGCCAGCAGCTTCGGGGGTAATGGGAACACCGGGGAGCTGTTTTTT. The rearrangement links TRBV7-3 to TRBJ2-2, with D perhaps matching TRBD2 (6 bases). The V end lost 3 bases, the J end lost 1 base, and 12 bases lay between the germline ends. Germline-derived CDR1 and CDR2 are SGHTA and FQGTGA. The CDR3 totals 16 residues. The complete variable domain, with remaining parts taken from reference TRBV7-3 and TRBJ2-2, reads GAGVSQTPSNKVTEKGKYVELRCDPISGHTALYWYRQSLGQGPEFLIYFQGTGAADDSGLPNDRFFAVRPEGSVSTLKIQRTERGDSAVYLCASSFGGNGNTGELFFGEGSRLTVL.

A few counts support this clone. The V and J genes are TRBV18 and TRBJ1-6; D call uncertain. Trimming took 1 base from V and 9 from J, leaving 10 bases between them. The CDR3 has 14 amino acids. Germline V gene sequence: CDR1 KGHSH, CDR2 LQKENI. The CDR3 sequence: CASSPQGSGSPLHF. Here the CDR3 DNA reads TGTGCCAGCTCACCACAGGGTAGTGGTTCACCCCTCCACTTT.

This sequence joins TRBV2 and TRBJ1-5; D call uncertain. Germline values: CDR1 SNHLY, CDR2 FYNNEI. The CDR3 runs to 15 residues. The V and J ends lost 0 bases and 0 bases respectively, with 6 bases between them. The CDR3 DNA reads TGTGCCAGCAGTGAAGCGTGGGGTAGCAATCAGCCCCAGCATTTT. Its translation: CASSEAWGSNQPQHF.

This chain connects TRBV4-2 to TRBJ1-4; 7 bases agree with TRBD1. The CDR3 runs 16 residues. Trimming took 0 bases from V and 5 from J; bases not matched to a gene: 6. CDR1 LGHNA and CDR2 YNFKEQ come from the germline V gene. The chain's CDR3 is CASSQDWTGGNEKLFF. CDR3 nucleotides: TGTGCCAGCAGCCAAGACTGGACAGGAGGGAATGAAAAACTGTTTTTT.

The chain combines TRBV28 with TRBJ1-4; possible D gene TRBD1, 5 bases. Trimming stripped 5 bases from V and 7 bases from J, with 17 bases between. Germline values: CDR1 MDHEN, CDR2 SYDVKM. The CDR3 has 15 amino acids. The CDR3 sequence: CASSLQGTGFEKLFF. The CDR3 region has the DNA TGTGCCAGCAGTCTTCAGGGAACGGGTTTTGAAAAACTGTTTTTT.

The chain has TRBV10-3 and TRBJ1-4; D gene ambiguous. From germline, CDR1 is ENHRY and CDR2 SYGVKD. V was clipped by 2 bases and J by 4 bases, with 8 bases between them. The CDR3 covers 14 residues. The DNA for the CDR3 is TGTGCCATCAGTGAGCGGCCCGATAATGAAAAACTGTTTTTT. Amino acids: CAISERPDNEKLFF.

The DNA of the CDR3 is TGTGCCAGCAGTGACGGGACAGGGGAGCAGTTCTTC. It is translated as CASSDGTGEQFF. The chain is built from TRBV2 and TRBJ2-1; TRBD1 agrees at 9 bases. This CDR3 spans 12 amino acids. The germline gives CDR1 SNHLY, CDR2 FYNNEI. With 3 bases clipped from V and 10 bases from J, the junction kept 1 base outside the gene matches.

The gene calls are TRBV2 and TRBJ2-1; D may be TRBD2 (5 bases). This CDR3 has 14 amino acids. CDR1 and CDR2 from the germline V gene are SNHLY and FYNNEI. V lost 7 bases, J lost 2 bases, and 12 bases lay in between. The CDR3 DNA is TGTGCCAGCAAGGAGGTGGATCCCTACAATGAGCAGTTCTTC. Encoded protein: CASKEVDPYNEQFF.

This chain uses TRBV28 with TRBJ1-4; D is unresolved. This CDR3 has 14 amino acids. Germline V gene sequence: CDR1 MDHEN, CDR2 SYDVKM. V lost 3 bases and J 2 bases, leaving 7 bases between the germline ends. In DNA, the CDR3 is TGTGCCAGCAGTTTCACCAGTACTAATGAAAAACTGTTTTTT. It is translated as CASSFTSTNEKLFF.

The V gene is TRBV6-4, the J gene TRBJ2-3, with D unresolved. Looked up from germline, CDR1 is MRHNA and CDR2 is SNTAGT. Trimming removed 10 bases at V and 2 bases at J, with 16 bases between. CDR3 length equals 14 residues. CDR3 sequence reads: CATSLAELTDTQYF. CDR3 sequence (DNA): TGTGCCACCTCCCTGGCGGAGCTCACAGATACGCAGTATTTT.

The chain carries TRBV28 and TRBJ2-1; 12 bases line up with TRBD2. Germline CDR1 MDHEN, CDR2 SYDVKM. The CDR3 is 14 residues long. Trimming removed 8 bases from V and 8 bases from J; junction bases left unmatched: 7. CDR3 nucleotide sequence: TGTGCCAGCTCGACTAGCGGGAGTAGGGATGAGCAGTTCTTC. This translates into CASSTSGSRDEQFF.

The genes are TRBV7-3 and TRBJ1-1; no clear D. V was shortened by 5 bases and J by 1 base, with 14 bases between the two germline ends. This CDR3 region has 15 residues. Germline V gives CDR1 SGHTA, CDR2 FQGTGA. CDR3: CASSPDALRNTEAFF. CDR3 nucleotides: TGTGCCAGCAGCCCGGACGCCTTGAGGAACACTGAAGCTTTCTTT.

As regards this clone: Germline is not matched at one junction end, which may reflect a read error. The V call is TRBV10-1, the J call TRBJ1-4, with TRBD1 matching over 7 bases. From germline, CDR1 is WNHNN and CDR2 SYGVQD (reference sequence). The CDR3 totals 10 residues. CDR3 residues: CASKRGQVPF. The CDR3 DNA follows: TGCGCCAGCAAAAGGGGGCAGGTTCCGTTT.